These 24 T cell receptor beta chains were sequenced from one sample in a study of CD8+ T cells in alopecia areata. Reverse transcription of extracted RNA yielded cDNA, which provided the sequencing template. This table comes from immunoSEQ multiplex PCR, and its TCRdb copy is limited to in-frame clones, with some not included. The sample yields some 110,000 clones, less than 70% seen once. The sequencing input was CD4+ T cells sorted from blood. These receptors all come from a human donor in good health.

This chain connects TRBV4-2 to TRBJ1-5, with D unclear. The V gene lost 6 bases and the J gene lost 2 bases, with 17 bases spanning the gap. CDR1 is LGHNA and CDR2 is YNFKEQ in the germline V gene. The length of the CDR3 is 16 residues. CDR3 region: CASRGESGARNQPQHF. DNA of the CDR3: TGTGCCAGCAGAGGTGAATCTGGTGCCCGCAATCAGCCCCAGCATTTT.

The chain couples TRBV29-1 to TRBJ2-7, with a possible D match to TRBD2 (5 bases). CDR1 is SQVTM, CDR2 ANQGSEA, per germline. The CDR3 extends over 15 amino acids. The V and J ends lost 6 bases and 3 bases respectively, with 21 bases between them. CDR3 bases: TGCAGCGTGCTCTTCTCGGGGATTACTTACTACGAGCAGTACTTC. It encodes CSVLFSGITYYEQYF.

The chain has TRBV29-1 and TRBJ1-1, with D perhaps TRBD1 (6 bases). The V gene lost 8 bases and the J gene lost 4 bases, with 14 bases spanning the gap. The CDR3 consists of 12 residues. CDR1 SQVTM and CDR2 ANQGSEA come from the germline V gene. In DNA form, the CDR3 reads TGCAGCTTAGAAACAGGGACCACTGAAGCTTTCTTT. Protein product: CSLETGTTEAFF. Drawing the rest from reference TRBV29-1 and TRBJ1-1, the complete variable domain is SAVISQKPSRDICQRGTSLTIQCQVDSQVTMMFWYRQQPGQSLTLIATANQGSEATYESGFVIDKFPISRPNLTFSTLTVSNMSPEDSSIYLCSLETGTTEAFFGQGTRLTVV.

CDR3 nucleotides: TGTGCCAGTAGTTCACTTCGGGACGCCGCTAACTATGGCTACACCTTC. Its translation: CASSSLRDAANYGYTF. J is TRBJ1-2 and V is TRBV19; tentatively, D is TRBD1 (5 bases). Germline CDR1 reads LNHDA; CDR2 reads SQIVND (reference sequence). The CDR3 runs to 16 residues. Trimming shortened V by 5 bases and J by 0 bases, and 16 bases separated the two germline ends.

J is TRBJ2-7 and V is TRBV7-2; 7 bases line up with TRBD2. J lost 4 bases, V lost 5 bases, and 11 bases had no gene match. Germline CDR1 reads SGHTA; CDR2 reads FQGNSA. This CDR3 is built from 15 residues. This CDR3 is CASSPALGGGYEQYF. The DNA for the CDR3 is TGTGCCAGCAGCCCCGCCCTGGGCGGGGGATACGAGCAGTACTTC. Complete variable domain (other parts from reference TRBV7-2 and TRBJ2-7): GAGVSQSPSNKVTEKGKDVELRCDPISGHTALYWYRQSLGQGLEFLIYFQGNSAPDKSGLPSDRFSAERTGGSVSTLTIQRTQQEDSAVYLCASSPALGGGYEQYFGPGTRLTVT.

This clone was recorded a few times. CDR3 in amino acids: CASSGQGATDTQYF. The CDR3 DNA is TGCGCCAGCAGCGGACAGGGGGCCACAGATACGCAGTATTTT. V gene TRBV5-1 combines with J gene TRBJ2-3; the match to TRBD1 covers 11 bases. From germline, CDR1 is SGHRS and CDR2 YFSETQ. J lost 2 bases, V lost 4 bases, and 0 bases had no gene match. This CDR3 comprises 14 residues.

This clone was observed a handful of times. The chain joins TRBV30 to TRBJ2-5; TRBD1 matches 7 bases. Trimming at V came to 4 bases and at J to 2 bases, leaving 1 base not matched to a gene. The CDR3 is 12 amino acids. Germline values: CDR1 GTSNPN, CDR2 SVGIG (reference sequence). CDR3: CAWKDRQETQYF. CDR3 in DNA: TGTGCCTGGAAGGACAGGCAAGAGACCCAGTACTTC.

The gene calls are TRBV5-1 and TRBJ1-1; D is uncertain. CDR1 and CDR2 from the germline V gene are SGHRS and YFSETQ. The CDR3 loop spans 13 amino acids. Between the trimmed V and J ends, which lost 2 bases and 0 bases, there was a span of 5 bases. CDR3 DNA sequence: TGCGCCAGCAGCTTACGGGTGAACACTGAAGCTTTCTTT. Protein sequence: CASSLRVNTEAFF.

This chain links TRBV6-1 with TRBJ2-5, with TRBD1 as a possible D gene (5 bases). The ends were cut back, 9 bases at V and 5 bases at J, with 10 bases in the middle. The CDR3 is 11 residues long. The germline CDR1 and CDR2 sequences are MNHNS and SASEGT. CDR3 coding DNA: TGTGCCAGTTACCAGGGTGAGACCCAGTACTTC. Translating gives CASYQGETQYF.

The chain carries TRBV4-1 and TRBJ1-2, with D possibly TRBD1 on 5 matching bases. This CDR3 is built from 14 residues. V dropped 1 base and J dropped 4 bases, with 10 bases sitting between them. The V gene's germline CDR1 is MGHRA and CDR2 YSYEKL. The CDR3 DNA is TGCGCCAGCAGCCAAGTGGGGGTCGGCTATGGCTACACCTTC. Encoded protein: CASSQVGVGYGYTF.

J is TRBJ1-2 and V is TRBV19, with D possibly being TRBD1 (5 bases). Germline values: CDR1 LNHDA, CDR2 SQIVND (reference sequence). This CDR3 is 12 amino acids long. Trimming removed 7 bases at V and 6 bases at J, with 12 bases between. This chain's CDR3 is CASTPSGNGYTF. CDR3 DNA sequence: TGTGCCAGTACCCCTTCAGGGAATGGCTACACCTTC.

This clone was seen only a few times. The V gene is TRBV30, the J gene TRBJ2-7, with 10 bases that match TRBD1. CDR1 and CDR2 from the germline V gene are GTSNPN and SVGIG (reference sequence). The CDR3 is 15 residues long. V shed 0 bases and J 5 bases; nucleotides not matched to a gene: 7. For the CDR3, the DNA is TGTGCCTGGAGTGTACGGGGACAGGGGAGCCACGAGCAGTACTTC. It specifies CAWSVRGQGSHEQYF.

The chain joins TRBV30 to TRBJ1-2, with D hard to call. The V gene's germline CDR1 is GTSNPN and CDR2 SVGIG (reference sequence). This CDR3 has 13 amino acids. With 2 bases removed from V and 2 bases from J, the gap between germline ends came to 9 bases. This CDR3 is CAWSYDENYGYTF. For the CDR3, the DNA is TGTGCCTGGAGTTACGACGAAAACTATGGCTACACCTTC. The whole variable domain, remainder taken from reference TRBV30 and TRBJ1-2, is SQTIHQWPATLVQPVGSPLSLECTVEGTSNPNLYWYRQAAGRGLQLLFYSVGIGQISSEVPQNLSASRPQDRQFILSSKKLLLSDSGFYLCAWSYDENYGYTFGSGTRLTVV.

This clone showed up just a few times. The chain combines TRBV9 with TRBJ1-2, with 9 bases aligning to TRBD1. This CDR3 spans 13 amino acids. Germline V gene sequence: CDR1 SGDLS, CDR2 YYNGEE. Germline trimming cut 2 bases from V and 5 bases from J; bases unmatched to any gene: 1. CDR3 loop: CASSVGTGYGYTF. CDR3 DNA: TGTGCCAGCAGCGTGGGGACAGGGTATGGCTACACCTTC.

This rearrangement joins TRBV4-1 to TRBJ2-1, with TRBD1 matching 10 bases. The CDR3 consists of 13 residues. Trimming removed 4 bases from V and 10 bases from J; junction bases left unmatched: 4. Germline CDR1 and CDR2: MGHRA and YSYEKL. The CDR3 DNA follows: TGCGCCAGCAGCCGTAGACAGGGGGCCGAGCAGTTCTTC. Translating it yields CASSRRQGAEQFF.

The J gene is TRBJ2-2, the V gene TRBV28; TRBD1 matches at 7 bases. Per the germline V gene, CDR1 is MDHEN and CDR2 is SYDVKM. With V trimmed by 7 bases and J by 4 bases, 9 bases remained unmatched. The CDR3 length is 15 residues. CDR3 in DNA: TGTGCCAGCACCGAAACCAGGGGGAGCACCGGGGAGCTGTTTTTT. Translating gives CASTETRGSTGELFF.

This clone was seen a few times. The chain joins TRBV6-6 to TRBJ1-3; D is undetermined. This CDR3 spans 16 amino acids. CDR1 and CDR2 (germline): MNHNY, SVGAGI (reference sequence). Deletions cut 7 bases from V and 0 bases from J, with 16 bases between. CDR3 residues: CASTNLGSDSGNTIYF. The CDR3 coding sequence is TGTGCCAGCACCAACCTAGGATCGGACTCTGGAAACACCATATATTTT.

The V call is TRBV5-1, the J call TRBJ2-5, with 14 bases matching TRBD2. The CDR3 length is 19 residues. V dropped 0 bases and J dropped 4; count of bases not matched to a gene: 11. Germline V lookup: CDR1 SGHRS, CDR2 YFSETQ. CDR3 in amino acids: CASSLGTSGGSRRTETQYF. CDR3 DNA: TGCGCCAGCAGCTTGGGGACTAGCGGGGGGTCCCGGCGTACAGAGACCCAGTACTTC. The whole variable domain, remainder taken from reference TRBV5-1 and TRBJ2-5, is KAGVTQTPRYLIKTRGQQVTLSCSPISGHRSVSWYQQTPGQGLQFLFEYFSETQRNKGNFPGRFSGRQFSNSRSEMNVSTLELGDSALYLCASSLGTSGGSRRTETQYFGPGTRLLVL.

The chain employs TRBV20-1 and TRBJ2-3, with a possible D match to TRBD2 (6 bases). The CDR3 contains 11 residues. V shed 4 bases and J shed 4 bases, with 6 bases lying between them. The germline V gene encodes CDR1 DFQATT and CDR2 SNEGSKA (reference sequence). CDR3 nucleotide sequence: TGCAGTGCTACGGGGGCAGATACGCAGTATTTT. Its protein is CSATGADTQYF.

A few counts support this clone. The J gene is TRBJ2-2, the V gene TRBV29-1, with D perhaps matching TRBD2 (5 bases). The CDR3 runs 13 residues. CDR1 is SQVTM, CDR2 ANQGSEA, per germline. V gave up 4 bases and J gave up 7 bases, with 13 bases separating them. In DNA, the CDR3 is TGCAGCGTTGGGTCGGGGAAGGGCGGGGAGCTGTTTTTT. It specifies CSVGSGKGGELFF.

This sequence joins TRBV9 and TRBJ2-1; 11 positions agree with TRBD2. Germline CDR1 reads SGDLS; CDR2 reads YYNGEE. This CDR3 comprises 16 residues. With V trimmed by 4 bases and J by 9 bases, 12 bases remained unmatched. The CDR3 is CASSPPGTSGLFEQFF. The CDR3 DNA sequence: TGTGCCAGCAGCCCACCGGGGACTAGCGGACTTTTTGAGCAGTTCTTC.

This chain connects TRBV18 to TRBJ1-1; tentative D call: TRBD1 (5 bases). Per the germline V gene, CDR1 is KGHSH and CDR2 is LQKENI. V lost 5 bases, J lost 5 bases, and 12 bases lay in between. The CDR3 spans 13 residues. The CDR3 DNA follows: TGTGCCAGCTCAGTTGTTGGGGGGACTGAAGCTTTCTTT. Translated, it gives CASSVVGGTEAFF.

This clone was seen a few times. The chain recombines TRBV29-1 with TRBJ2-7; D ambiguous. CDR1 SQVTM and CDR2 ANQGSEA come from the germline V gene. The V end lost 5 bases, the J end lost 7 bases, and 18 bases lay between the germline ends. There are 13 residues in the CDR3. The CDR3 region is CSVCPSVGGEQYF. The DNA for the CDR3 is TGCAGCGTTTGTCCGTCAGTCGGTGGTGAGCAGTACTTC.

The rearrangement links TRBV18 to TRBJ1-5; D remains ambiguous. V lost 2 bases and J 4 bases, leaving 6 bases between the germline ends. This CDR3 has 13 residues. The germline V gene encodes CDR1 KGHSH and CDR2 LQKENI. The CDR3 here is CASSPSGNQPQHF. CDR3 coding DNA: TGTGCCAGCTCACCATCAGGAAATCAGCCCCAGCATTTT.